The 27 T cell receptor beta chains reported below all come from one sample, sequenced in a study of T-cell reconstitution after alpha-beta-depleted transplantation in children (dated by TCRdb to the mid-2010s). The library was made by PCR. Sequencing was performed on an Illumina HiSeq 2500. TCR library preparation used molecular barcoding, with unique molecular identifiers applied to normalize quantification of the TCRbeta repertoire. In TCRdb, the public reads were trimmed at Q25 with fastp and aligned with MiXCR, with productive beta chains retained. CDR3 protein sequences are deduplicated, and each keeps its most common genes and DNA. In this sample the table shows around 530,000 distinct CDR3 sequences, around a third of which occur a single time. Of the sample, approximately 2.3% is held by the ten largest clones. Sequencing used PBMCs from the stem cell graft donor, obtained from the stem cell graft. These TCRs come from a human donor who donated a stem cell graft to a child with aplastic anemia.

This chain uses TRBV7-2 with TRBJ2-3, with D perhaps matching TRBD2 (6 bases). The CDR3 spans 15 residues. Trimming cost V 0 bases and J 6 bases, with 13 bases left between them. The germline V gene has CDR1 SGHTA and CDR2 FQGNSA. The CDR3 coding sequence is TGTGCCAGCAGCTTAGCGTACGGGAGCTGGGATACGCAGTATTTT. It is translated as CASSLAYGSWDTQYF.

The V call is TRBV2, the J call TRBJ1-4; tentatively, D is TRBD1 (6 bases). The CDR3 covers 15 residues. V was cut by 8 bases and J by 4 bases, with 17 bases left in between. Per germline, CDR1 SNHLY and CDR2 FYNNEI. This CDR3 reads CASRVLTGVNEKLFF. The CDR3 coding sequence is TGTGCCAGCCGAGTCTTGACAGGAGTTAATGAAAAACTGTTTTTT.

The chain couples TRBV15 to TRBJ1-1; no clear D gene. Germline CDR1 reads LNHNV; CDR2 reads YYDKDF (reference sequence). V was shortened by 0 bases and J by 8 bases, with 7 bases between the two germline ends. There are 12 residues in the CDR3. CDR3 region: CATSRDPREAFF. The CDR3 DNA reads as TGTGCCACCAGCAGAGATCCCCGCGAAGCTTTCTTT.

The DNA for the CDR3 is TGTGCCAGCAGTGGAAAGACTCACTCTGGAAACACCATATATTTT. As protein: CASSGKTHSGNTIYF. V is TRBV12-3 or TRBV12-4 and J is TRBJ1-3; no clear D. Trimming cost V 5 bases and J 0 bases, with 11 bases left between them. The CDR3 contains 15 residues.

The genes are TRBV5-6 and TRBJ2-7; perhaps TRBD2 as D (5 bases). The ends were cut back, 2 bases at V and 1 base at J, with 13 bases in the middle. The CDR3 has 15 amino acids. Germline-derived CDR1 and CDR2 are SGHDT and YYEEEE. The CDR3 protein is CASSFYGIGSYEQYF. DNA for the CDR3: TGTGCCAGCAGCTTCTACGGGATTGGGTCCTACGAGCAGTACTTC.

The chain carries TRBV5-4 and TRBJ2-5; TRBD1 matches at 7 bases. This CDR3 has 15 amino acids. CDR1 SGHNT and CDR2 YYREEE come from the germline V gene (reference sequence). The V gene end was trimmed by 3 bases and the J gene end by 5 bases; junction bases not matched to a gene: 10. CDR3 amino acids: CASSSGTAAVETQYF. In DNA form, the CDR3 reads TGTGCCAGCAGCTCCGGGACAGCGGCTGTGGAGACCCAGTACTTC.

This chain connects TRBV6-2 or TRBV6-3 to TRBJ2-1; 8 positions match TRBD2. CDR1 MNHEY and CDR2 SVGEGT come from the germline V gene. V gave up 1 base and J gave up 7 bases; unmatched junction bases: 12. The CDR3 loop spans 17 amino acids. CDR3 nucleotides: TGTGCCAGCAGTTACTGGACCGGGACTAGGGGGGGAAATGAGCAGTTCTTC. This encodes CASSYWTGTRGGNEQFF.

The chain uses TRBV4-2 and TRBJ1-2; D ambiguous. The V gene's germline CDR1 is LGHNA and CDR2 YNFKEQ. The CDR3 totals 14 residues. V was clipped by 3 bases and J by 2 bases, with 10 bases between them. The CDR3: CASSQPNTNYGYTF. DNA of the CDR3: TGTGCCAGCAGCCAGCCTAACACGAACTATGGCTACACCTTC.

This clonotype occurred a few times. J is TRBJ2-1 and V is TRBV7-2; tentative D call: TRBD2 (5 bases). Germline-derived CDR1 and CDR2 are SGHTA and FQGNSA. Trimming pared 5 bases from V and 4 bases from J, leaving 15 bases between. This CDR3 has 15 residues. CDR3 residues: CASSPEGAGYNEQFF. The CDR3 DNA reads TGTGCCAGCAGCCCCGAGGGAGCTGGGTACAATGAGCAGTTCTTC.

This clonotype was seen only a few times. The chain employs TRBV14 and TRBJ2-1; 14 nucleotides align to TRBD2. V shed 4 bases, J shed 1 base, and the junction held 21 bases outside the gene matches. This CDR3 comprises 23 residues. Germline lookup yields CDR1 SGHDN and CDR2 FVKESK. This CDR3 is CASSLGELSGGLAGVWSYNEQFF. The DNA for the CDR3 is TGTGCCAGCAGCCTAGGAGAATTGAGTGGGGGACTAGCGGGAGTGTGGTCCTACAATGAGCAGTTCTTC.

The rearrangement uses TRBV12-3 or TRBV12-4 and TRBJ1-5, with D maybe TRBD1 (6 bases). V lost 6 bases and J 5 bases, leaving 14 bases between the germline ends. This CDR3 region has 14 residues. CDR3 loop: CASRAGVIHQPQHF. The DNA for the CDR3 is TGTGCCAGCAGAGCAGGGGTAATCCATCAGCCCCAGCATTTT.

CDR3 sequence: CAYLSPGTGSGTEAFF. The CDR3 coding sequence is TGTGCCTACCTTAGTCCCGGGACAGGATCGGGGACTGAAGCTTTCTTT. V gene TRBV30 combines with J gene TRBJ1-1; TRBD1 matches at 8 bases. CDR1 and CDR2 from the germline V gene are GTSNPN and SVGIG (reference sequence). V lost 7 bases, J lost 5 bases, and 18 bases stayed unmatched. The CDR3 sequence is 16 residues long.

This clonotype was observed a handful of times. CDR3 sequence (DNA): TGTGCCAGCAGCTTAACTGGACTAGCGGGAGAGGGCAAAAACATTCAGTACTTC. Protein product: CASSLTGLAGEGKNIQYF. The chain has TRBV11-1 and TRBJ2-4; 13 bases line up with TRBD2. The CDR3 contains 18 residues. Per the germline V gene, CDR1 is SGHAT and CDR2 is FQDESV (reference sequence). Trimming removed 2 bases from V and 3 bases from J; junction bases left unmatched: 7.

The chain has TRBV2 and TRBJ1-3; D is possibly TRBD1 (5 bases). CDR1 is SNHLY, CDR2 FYNNEI, per germline. This CDR3 region has 15 residues. The germline V and J ends were trimmed by 8 bases and 5 bases, with 19 bases remaining between them. For the CDR3, the DNA is TGTGCCAGCCTACTCGGGACTCAAGAGCGAAACACCATATATTTT. The encoded protein is CASLLGTQERNTIYF.

This clonotype was detected a few times. This chain joins TRBV12-3 or TRBV12-4 and TRBJ1-2, with TRBD1 matching 11 bases. J lost 7 bases, V lost 5 bases, and 9 bases had no gene match. The CDR3 is made up of 15 amino acids. The CDR3 protein is CASSTYRDRGSGYTF. In DNA form, the CDR3 reads TGTGCCAGCAGTACCTACCGGGACAGGGGGAGTGGCTACACCTTC.

In DNA, the CDR3 is TGTGCCAGCAGCTTGGAGGTCCTAACCGCAGCAAACCCCTATGGCTACACCTTC. It encodes CASSLEVLTAANPYGYTF. The chain couples TRBV5-5 to TRBJ1-2; unclear D gene. V was trimmed by 0 bases and J by 4 bases, leaving 22 bases between them. The length of the CDR3 is 18 residues. Germline lookup yields CDR1 SGHKS and CDR2 YYEKEE (reference sequence). Full variable domain (outside the CDR3, taken from reference TRBV5-5 and TRBJ1-2): DAGVTQSPTHLIKTRGQQVTLRCSPISGHKSVSWYQQVLGQGPQFIFQYYEKEERGRGNFPDRFSARQFPNYSSELNVNALLLGDSALYLCASSLEVLTAANPYGYTFGSGTRLTVV.

This clonotype was observed a few times. V gene TRBV28 combines with J gene TRBJ2-3, with 7 bases that match TRBD2. The CDR3 has 17 amino acids. Germline V lookup: CDR1 MDHEN, CDR2 SYDVKM. The junction had 11 bases not matched to a gene; V was cut back by 3 bases and J by 2 bases. CDR3: CASSFDPSGAHTDTQYF. The DNA for the CDR3 is TGTGCCAGCAGTTTTGATCCTAGCGGAGCCCACACAGATACGCAGTATTTT. Variable domain in full (rest from reference TRBV28 and TRBJ2-3): DVKVTQSSRYLVKRTGEKVFLECVQDMDHENMFWYRQDPGLGLRLIYFSYDVKMKEKGDIPEGYSVSREKKERFSLILESASTNQTSMYLCASSFDPSGAHTDTQYFGPGTRLTVL.

The rearrangement joins TRBV11-2 to TRBJ1-4; no firm D call. The germline V and J ends were trimmed by 1 base and 8 bases, with 11 bases remaining between them. Germline V gene data show CDR1 as SGHAT and CDR2 as FQNNGV. The CDR3 contains 14 residues. As DNA, the CDR3 is TGTGCCAGCAGCTTAGGAACGCCGGTGGAAAAACTGTTTTTT. It specifies CASSLGTPVEKLFF. The variable domain in full, with the rest retrieved from reference TRBV11-2 and TRBJ1-4, is EAGVAQSPRYKIIEKRQSVAFWCNPISGHATLYWYQQILGQGPKLLIQFQNNGVVDDSQLPKDRFSAERLKGVDSTLKIQPAKLEDSAVYLCASSLGTPVEKLFFGSGTQLSVL.

This chain links TRBV5-1 with TRBJ1-1; 8 positions agree with TRBD1. Germline trimming cut 5 bases from V and 0 bases from J; bases unmatched to any gene: 6. The germline V gene encodes CDR1 SGHRS and CDR2 YFSETQ. This CDR3 is 15 amino acids long. CDR3 in amino acids: CASSRTGTLNTEAFF. The CDR3 DNA sequence: TGCGCCAGCAGTAGGACAGGGACCTTGAACACTGAAGCTTTCTTT.

This clonotype was found a few times. This chain uses TRBV12-3 or TRBV12-4 with TRBJ1-1, with D maybe TRBD1 (6 bases). V gave up 6 bases and J gave up 4 bases, with 12 bases separating them. The CDR3 spans 13 residues. DNA for the CDR3: TGTGCCAGCAGGAACAGGGTAGCCACTGAAGCTTTCTTT. Residues: CASRNRVATEAFF.

The genes are TRBV5-1 and TRBJ2-7, with 14 bases identical to TRBD2. The germline gives CDR1 SGHRS, CDR2 YFSETQ. The CDR3 contains 16 residues. With 5 bases clipped from V and 6 bases from J, the junction kept 10 bases outside the gene matches. DNA of the CDR3: TGCGCCAGCAGTTATCCGGGACTAGCGGGAGTACCCGAGCAGTACGTC. Its translation: CASSYPGLAGVPEQYV.

The chain joins TRBV30 to TRBJ2-7; D may correspond to TRBD1 or TRBD2 (5 bases each). Germline CDR1 reads GTSNPN; CDR2 reads SVGIG (reference sequence). V lost 0 bases and J lost 6, with 21 bases in between. This CDR3 is built from 16 residues. CDR3 region: CAWSVGVGTGTGEQYV. CDR3 DNA sequence: TGTGCCTGGAGTGTAGGCGTGGGGACGGGGACGGGCGAGCAGTACGTC.

In its sample, this clonotype was seen a few times. The V gene is TRBV6-5, the J gene TRBJ2-3, with D uncertain. From germline, CDR1 is MNHEY and CDR2 SVGAGI. CDR3 length: 16 residues. V was trimmed by 2 bases and J by 2 bases, leaving 14 bases between them. CDR3 residues: CASSYRPSRTTDTQYF. The CDR3, as DNA: TGTGCCAGCAGTTACCGCCCGTCGAGGACCACAGATACGCAGTATTTT.

This clonotype has only a few counts. The J gene is TRBJ1-2, the V gene TRBV7-8, with D maybe TRBD1 (5 bases). Germline V CDR1 and CDR2: SGHVS, FQNEAQ. This CDR3 is built from 16 residues. With 3 bases removed from V and 3 bases from J, the gap between germline ends came to 17 bases. CDR3 loop: CASSLEPGRTYYGYTF. In DNA form, the CDR3 reads TGTGCCAGCAGCTTGGAACCGGGACGGACATACTATGGCTACACCTTC.

This clonotype was recorded once. The chain links TRBV2 to TRBJ1-4; D is possibly TRBD1 (6 bases). The CDR3 extends over 15 amino acids. The germline V and J ends were trimmed by 5 bases and 1 base, with 11 bases remaining between them. The germline V gene encodes CDR1 SNHLY and CDR2 FYNNEI. The CDR3: CASSRRDITNEKLFF. In DNA form, the CDR3 reads TGTGCCAGCAGTCGGCGGGACATAACTAATGAAAAACTGTTTTTT.

This clonotype was seen ten or more times. This chain links TRBV29-1 with TRBJ2-1, with 10 nucleotides matching TRBD2. This CDR3 is built from 16 residues. Unmatched junction bases numbered 2, after V lost 0 bases and J lost 0 bases. Germline-derived CDR1 and CDR2 are SQVTM and ANQGSEA. The DNA of the CDR3 is TGCAGCGTTGAAGAGGGGACTAGCGACTCCTACAATGAGCAGTTCTTC. It specifies CSVEEGTSDSYNEQFF.

This clonotype was observed a few times. The genes are TRBV12-3 or TRBV12-4 and TRBJ2-1; TRBD2 agrees at 7 bases. The CDR3 has 15 amino acids. V trimming: 3 bases; J trimming: 9 bases; junction bases outside the gene matches: 11. DNA of the CDR3: TGTGCCAGCAGTTTCCTCGACGGGAGGTCAAGTGAGCAGTTCTTC. It yields the protein CASSFLDGRSSEQFF.